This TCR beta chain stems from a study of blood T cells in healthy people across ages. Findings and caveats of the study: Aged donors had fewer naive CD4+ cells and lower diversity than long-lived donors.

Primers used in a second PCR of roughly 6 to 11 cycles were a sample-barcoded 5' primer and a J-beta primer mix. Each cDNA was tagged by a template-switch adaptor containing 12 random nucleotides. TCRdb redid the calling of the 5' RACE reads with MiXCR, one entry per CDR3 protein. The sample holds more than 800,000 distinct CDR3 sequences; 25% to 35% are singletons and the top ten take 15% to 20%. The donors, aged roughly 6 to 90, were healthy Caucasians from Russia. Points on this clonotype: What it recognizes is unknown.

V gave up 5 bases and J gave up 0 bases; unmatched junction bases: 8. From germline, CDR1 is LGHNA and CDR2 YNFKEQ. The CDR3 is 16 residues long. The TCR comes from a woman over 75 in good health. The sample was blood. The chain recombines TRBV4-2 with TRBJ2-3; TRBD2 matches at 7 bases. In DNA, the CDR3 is TGTGCCAGCAGCAAAATAGCGGGCGTCAGCACAGATACGCAGTATTTT. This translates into CASSKIAGVSTDTQYF.